A single TCR beta chain is shown here with its context. The antigen remains undetermined. The data originate from a study of cytomegalovirus exposure and HLA in healthy donors. Points from the study as a whole: After further analysis at a later stage, roughly 15,000 TCR beta sequences were associated with HLA alleles at 0.05 false discovery rate.

The PCR was carried out with 60 Vbeta primers and 13 Jbeta primers. Only in-frame clones appear in the TCRdb table, and some are missing; sequencing was by immunoSEQ multiplex PCR. Among roughly 98,000 clones listed, about 81% were seen once. With 2 bases removed from V and 0 bases from J, the gap between germline ends came to 14 bases. Looked up from germline, CDR1 is GTSNPN and CDR2 is SVGIG (reference sequence). The CDR3 is 16 residues long. The chain is built from TRBV30 and TRBJ1-3; the D is unclear. The receptor was derived from a man between 35 and 55 years old in good health and CMV-seronegative. Sequenced input: PBMCs. The CDR3 nucleotides read TGTGCCTGGAGTACAGTTCCCGAGGGCTCTGGAAACACCATATATTTT. Translation gives CAWSTVPEGSGNTIYF.